These T cell receptor beta chains were read from a single sample in a study of beta chain features in type 1 diabetes. The table came from immunoSEQ multiplex PCR; TCRdb's copy has only in-frame clones and leaves some out. The sample includes about 410,000 clones, 14% of them seen just once. The sequenced sample consisted of naive CD4+ T cells from blood. These receptors were taken from a man under 40 in good health. Each CDR3 is given with its conserved first and last residue. A D gene is named only where the DNA matches it firmly. Clone size appears in some rows only: once, few, many, or a class for an expanded clone.

D gene	clone size	J gene	V gene	CDR3 DNA	CDR3 protein
-	few	TRBJ2-4	TRBV12-5	TGTGCTAGTGGTCCAGCCCGAGGGACGGGGTCGAACATTCAGTACTTC	CASGPARGTGSNIQYF
-	-	TRBJ2-2	TRBV7-9	TGTGCCAGCAGCCGGCGGGTGGGGACCGGGGAGCTGTTTTTT	CASSRRVGTGELFF
-	-	TRBJ2-1	TRBV10-3	TGTGCCATCAGCCCAGATTCCTACAATGAGCAGTTCTTC	CAISPDSYNEQFF
TRBD2	-	TRBJ2-5	TRBV5-4	TGTGCCAGCAGTGGCGGGGGGCACAAACAAGAGACCCAGTACTTC	CASSGGGHKQETQYF
-	few	TRBJ2-1	TRBV7-3	TGTGCCAGCAGTCAATCGCGCACAAACAATGAGCAGTTCTTC	CASSQSRTNNEQFF
-	-	TRBJ1-2	TRBV5-1	TGCGCCAGCAACGGTCCACCAAACTATGGCTACACCTTC	CASNGPPNYGYTF
TRBD2	few	TRBJ2-1	TRBV5-1	TGCGCCAGCAGCTTGTCCGTAGGACTAGAGACGGTTGGGCAGTTCTTC	CASSLSVGLETVGQFF
-	-	TRBJ1-1	TRBV9	TGTGCCAGCAGCGTAGGCGGGACGACAAACACTGAAGCTTTCTTT	CASSVGGTTNTEAFF
TRBD2	few	TRBJ2-1	TRBV30	TGTGCCTGGAGGGGTGGGACTAGCGGACATTTCTCCTACAATGAGCAGTTCTTC	CAWRGGTSGHFSYNEQFF
-	few	TRBJ2-2	TRBV7-9	TGTGCCAGCAGTCGGACAGTGGGCACCGGGGAGCTGTTTTTT	CASSRTVGTGELFF
TRBD2	few	TRBJ2-3	TRBV5-4	TGTGCCAGCAGCTTGACTAGCGGGGGATCCCGACGCGATACGCAGTATTTT	CASSLTSGGSRRDTQYF
-	-	TRBJ1-5	TRBV4-1	TGCGCCAGCAGCCAGAAGGTTGGGCAGCCCCAGCATTTT	CASSQKVGQPQHF
-	few	TRBJ2-2	TRBV29-1	TGCAGCGAGTTCAGCTTCCGGGACAAAAGAGCGAACACCGGGGAGCTGTTTTTT	CSEFSFRDKRANTGELFF
TRBD2	few	TRBJ2-3	TRBV7-3	TGTGCCAGCAGCCCACATACCCGGACTAGCGTTAGCACAGATACGCAGTATTTT	CASSPHTRTSVSTDTQYF
TRBD1	-	TRBJ1-2	TRBV5-6	TGTGCCAGCAGCTTAGGGACAGAGTCCTTCTATGGCTACACCTTC	CASSLGTESFYGYTF
TRBD2	-	TRBJ2-1	TRBV11-2	TGTGCCAGCAGGAGAGCGGGAGGGTCCTACAATGAGCAGTTCTTC	CASRRAGGSYNEQFF
-	-	TRBJ2-7	TRBV19	TGTGCCAGTAGTAACGGCAGGGAGTCCTACGAGCAGTACTTC	CASSNGRESYEQYF
-	-	TRBJ2-1	TRBV5-6	TGTGCCAGCAGCTTGGGGGCATTTTATGAGCAGTTCTTC	CASSLGAFYEQFF
TRBD1	few	TRBJ1-1	TRBV7-8	TGTGCCAGCAGCCCGCGACAGGGACTCACTGAAGCTTTCTTT	CASSPRQGLTEAFF
TRBD2	few	TRBJ2-1	TRBV9	TGTGCCAGCAGCGCCCTCCGCGGGGGAGGTGAGCAGTTCTTC	CASSALRGGGEQFF
-	few	TRBJ2-3	TRBV4-1	TGCGCCAGCAGCCAAGAGGCATCCCGGGGTTCGGTCACAGATACGCAGTATTTT	CASSQEASRGSVTDTQYF
TRBD2	-	TRBJ2-3	TRBV7-2	TGTGCCAGCGGAGGACTAGGAGCCTACACAGATACGCAGTATTTT	CASGGLGAYTDTQYF
TRBD2	-	TRBJ2-2	TRBV19	TGTGCCAGTAGTCCACCAGGACTAGCGGGAGGCACTGGGACCGGGGAGCTGTTTTTT	CASSPPGLAGGTGTGELFF
TRBD1	few	TRBJ2-6	TRBV5-1	TGCGCCAGCAGCAAGGGGGCGCAAGGCTCTGGGGCCAACGTCCTGACTTTC	CASSKGAQGSGANVLTF
-	-	TRBJ1-2	TRBV30	TGTGCCTGGAGTGTAACGCAGTCGGATGGCTACACCTTC	CAWSVTQSDGYTF
-	-	TRBJ1-3	TRBV7-9	TGTGCCAGCAGCCGGGCCTGGTCGCCTGGAAACACCATATATTTT	CASSRAWSPGNTIYF
-	-	TRBJ2-4	TRBV7-2	TGTGCCAGCAGCTTAGAACGGGCCGTCGCCAAAAACATTCAGTACTTC	CASSLERAVAKNIQYF
-	once	TRBJ1-2	TRBV4-1	TGCGCCAGCAGCCAAGTCGGAACAGGGATTGGCTACACCTTC	CASSQVGTGIGYTF
-	-	TRBJ2-5	TRBV2	TGTGCCAGCAGTGCTCAGGAGACCCAGTACTTC	CASSAQETQYF
-	-	TRBJ2-7	TRBV7-2	TGTGCCAGCAGCTCTCAGGGTAGGGCCTACGAGCAGTACTTC	CASSSQGRAYEQYF
TRBD1	few	TRBJ1-1	TRBV30	TGTGCCTGGAGTCCGCTCAGGGGGCGTAGCACTGAAGCTTTCTTT	CAWSPLRGRSTEAFF
-	few	TRBJ2-1	TRBV30	TGTGCCTGCCTCACTAGGTCCCCGCTGGTCTTC	CACLTRSPLVF
TRBD1	-	TRBJ1-4	TRBV29-1	TGCAGCGTTTTGACAGGGACTAATGAAAAACTGTTTTTT	CSVLTGTNEKLFF
-	-	TRBJ2-6	TRBV9	TGTGCCAGCAGAGGTAGGCAGGGAAAATATGGGGCCAACGTCCTGACTTTC	CASRGRQGKYGANVLTF
-	-	TRBJ2-1	TRBV12-2	TGTGCAAGTCGCCCAGACGACGGTTACAATGAGCAGTTCTTC	CASRPDDGYNEQFF
TRBD1	many	TRBJ2-1	TRBV7-9	TGTGCCAGCAGCCCCGACAGGGGGCCCCCCAATGAGCAGTTCTTC	CASSPDRGPPNEQFF
-	-	TRBJ2-1	TRBV9	TGTGCCAGCAGCGTAGAAGGAACCTACAATGAGCAGTTCTTC	CASSVEGTYNEQFF
-	few	TRBJ1-2	TRBV29-1	TGCAGCGTTGGACCCTCTGGCTACACCTTC	CSVGPSGYTF
TRBD1	few	TRBJ2-1	TRBV9	TGTGCCAGCAGGCCGACAGGGAGCTCCTACAATGAGCAGTTCTTC	CASRPTGSSYNEQFF
TRBD1	few	TRBJ2-1	TRBV7-2	TGTGCCAGCAGCAAAAGCCGGGACAGGGGCCTCAGCTCCTACAATGAGCAGTTCTTC	CASSKSRDRGLSSYNEQFF
TRBD1	few	TRBJ2-1	TRBV5-1	TGCGCCAGCAGCTTCTCGACAGGGCTCGGGTACAATGAGCAGTTCTTC	CASSFSTGLGYNEQFF
TRBD1	-	TRBJ2-4	TRBV7-9	TGTGCCAGCAGCTTAGTCAGGGGGCTTTCCAACATTCAGTACTTC	CASSLVRGLSNIQYF
-	-	TRBJ2-7	TRBV10-3	TGTGCCATCAGTGAGGCAGGGCCCATCTACGAGCAGTACTTC	CAISEAGPIYEQYF
-	few	TRBJ1-2	TRBV5-6	TGTGCCAGCAGCCGGCCCGGCCGTCAGGATGGCTACACCTTC	CASSRPGRQDGYTF
-	-	TRBJ1-4	TRBV7-9	TGTGCCAGCAGTCCCCCGGGACCCTTTAATGAAAAACTGTTTTTT	CASSPPGPFNEKLFF
-	few	TRBJ1-2	TRBV25-1	TGTGCCAGCACCCCATCAGGAGGCAGCGGAGATTCGGGCTACACCTTC	CASTPSGGSGDSGYTF
-	-	TRBJ2-5	TRBV27	TGTGCCAGCAGTTTGTTAGGGCAAGGGGAGACCCAGTACTTC	CASSLLGQGETQYF
-	few	TRBJ1-1	TRBV4-2	TGTGCCAGCAGCCCCCAGGGACGTCTGAACACTGAAGCTTTCTTT	CASSPQGRLNTEAFF
TRBD2	few	TRBJ2-1	TRBV14	TGTGCCAGCAGCCAAAAGGGACTAGCGGGATTAGGGGACAATGAGCAGTTCTTC	CASSQKGLAGLGDNEQFF